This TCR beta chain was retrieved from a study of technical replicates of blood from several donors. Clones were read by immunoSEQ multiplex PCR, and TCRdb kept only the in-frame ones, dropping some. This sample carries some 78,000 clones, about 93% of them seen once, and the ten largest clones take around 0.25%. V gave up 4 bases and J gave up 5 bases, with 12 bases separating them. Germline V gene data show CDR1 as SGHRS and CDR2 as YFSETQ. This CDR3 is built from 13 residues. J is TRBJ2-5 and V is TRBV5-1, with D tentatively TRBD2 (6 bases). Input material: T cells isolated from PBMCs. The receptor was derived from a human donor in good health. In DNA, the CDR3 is TGCGCCAGCAGCCCCCGGGGGATGGAGACCCAGTACTTC. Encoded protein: CASSPRGMETQYF.